The 10 T cell receptor beta chains given below trace back to one sample, sequenced in a study of T cells expressing NK-cell markers. TCRdb re-called the 5' RACE reads and catalogs CDR3 proteins one per entry, DNA excluded. The table for this sample gives approximately 150,000 distinct CDR3 sequences. The sequenced sample consisted of blood T cells: a sorted CD56 or NKG2C T cell subset, CD4+ or CD8+ T cells, or bulk PBMC T cells (not recorded which). These receptors all stem from a man aged 18-30 years in good health.

This chain connects TRBV7-9 to TRBJ1-1. This CDR3 has 12 amino acids. Per the germline V gene, CDR1 is SEHNR and CDR2 is FQNEAQ (reference sequence). The CDR3 is CASSLGLSGAFF.

The chain links TRBV5-1 to TRBJ2-7. CDR1 is SGHRS, CDR2 YFSETQ, per germline. This CDR3 is built from 15 residues. The CDR3: CASSIGRIGVYEQYF.

The chain employs TRBV11-2 and TRBJ2-3; TCRdb's assignment of TRBD1 cannot be checked, as there is no DNA. The CDR3 has 15 amino acids. Germline CDR1 is SGHAT and CDR2 is FQNNGV. The CDR3 here is CASSPLGGSTDTQYF.

The chain couples TRBV28 to TRBJ2-5; without DNA, the TCRdb call of TRBD1 cannot be checked. The CDR3 consists of 14 residues. The germline CDR1 and CDR2 sequences are MDHEN and SYDVKM. The CDR3 loop reads CASSIRQGAETQYF.

The chain recombines TRBV5-1 with TRBJ2-7; there is no DNA to check the TCRdb D call of TRBD2. Germline V CDR1 and CDR2: SGHRS, YFSETQ. This CDR3 comprises 14 residues. The CDR3 loop is CASSLAGGPNEQYF.

V gene TRBV11-1 combines with J gene TRBJ2-1. The CDR3 has 16 residues. Germline V gene data show CDR1 as SGHAT and CDR2 as FQDESV (reference sequence). The CDR3 loop reads CASSPTNLEFYNEQFF.

The chain combines TRBV10-3 with TRBJ1-1; the D call from TCRdb, TRBD1, cannot be confirmed without DNA. The CDR3 runs 13 residues. Germline CDR1 and CDR2: ENHRY and SYGVKD. CDR3 protein: CATIQGGGTEAFF.

The CDR3 is CASSQDLGPINEQFF. This rearrangement joins TRBV3-1 to TRBJ2-1. Germline V gene sequence: CDR1 LGHDT, CDR2 YNNKEL (reference sequence). The CDR3 length is 15 residues.

The V gene is TRBV20-1, the J gene TRBJ2-7; absent DNA, TCRdb's TRBD1 call cannot be checked. CDR1 DFQATT and CDR2 SNEGSKA come from the germline V gene (reference sequence). The CDR3 extends over 13 amino acids. CDR3 sequence: CSAPGTGFYEQYF.

This rearrangement joins TRBV5-1 to TRBJ2-1; TCRdb's D call of TRBD1 is untestable without DNA. This CDR3 is built from 14 residues. Germline V gene data show CDR1 as SGHRS and CDR2 as YFSETQ. CDR3 protein: CASSLGASATEQFF. Variable domain in full (rest from reference TRBV5-1 and TRBJ2-1): KAGVTQTPRYLIKTRGQQVTLSCSPISGHRSVSWYQQTPGQGLQFLFEYFSETQRNKGNFPGRFSGRQFSNSRSEMNVSTLELGDSALYLCASSLGASATEQFFGPGTRLTVL.